A single sample gave rise to the 18 T cell receptor beta chains below, sequenced in a study of cytomegalovirus exposure and HLA in healthy donors. Vbeta (60) and Jbeta (13) primers were used in the PCR. The table came from immunoSEQ multiplex PCR; TCRdb's copy has only in-frame clones and leaves some out. The data contain 150,000 to 200,000 clones, 65% to 85% of them singletons. Specimen: PBMCs. The receptor source for this set is a woman in her 30s in good health and CMV-seropositive.

The sample holds a few counts of this clone. The chain couples TRBV13 to TRBJ2-7; D is uncertain. Germline V lookup: CDR1 PRHDT, CDR2 FYEKMQ (reference sequence). This CDR3 is 13 amino acids long. With 7 bases removed from V and 2 bases from J, the gap between germline ends came to 12 bases. Here the CDR3 reads CASKELNPYEQYF. CDR3 coding DNA: TGTGCCAGCAAAGAACTAAATCCCTACGAGCAGTACTTC.

The rearrangement links TRBV10-3 to TRBJ1-1; D unresolved. The CDR3 spans 16 residues. Germline V gives CDR1 ENHRY, CDR2 SYGVKD. Trimming pared 11 bases from V and 5 bases from J, leaving 27 bases between. The CDR3 region has the DNA TGTGCCTGCACCCCTTCGGCAGGTGTCTTTATTACTGAAGCTTTCTTT. Translated, it gives CACTPSAGVFITEAFF.

The genes are TRBV5-8 and TRBJ2-1, with 9 bases fitting TRBD1. Germline values: CDR1 SGHTS, CDR2 YDEGEE. CDR3 size: 17 residues. V was clipped by 4 bases and J by 0 bases; unmatched bases: 8. In nucleotides, the CDR3 is TGTGCCAGCAGCGAACTGGGGGACAGGGACTCCTACAATGAGCAGTTCTTC. The encoded protein is CASSELGDRDSYNEQFF.

The genes are TRBV27 and TRBJ2-1; D remains unclear. Trimming stripped 5 bases from V and 3 bases from J, with 14 bases between. The CDR3 length is 15 residues. Germline V CDR1 and CDR2: MNHEY, SMNVEV (reference sequence). This CDR3 is CASSLRSPFYNEQFF. The CDR3 DNA reads TGTGCCAGCAGTCTTCGGTCCCCGTTCTACAATGAGCAGTTCTTC.

This clone was observed once. The chain couples TRBV28 to TRBJ2-4; TRBD2 might be the D (5 bases). The CDR3 consists of 17 residues. V was shortened by 7 bases and J by 3 bases, with 22 bases between the two germline ends. Germline assignment: CDR1 MDHEN and CDR2 SYDVKM. The CDR3 is CASTPHPTGRGKNIQYF. CDR3 nucleotide sequence: TGTGCCAGCACTCCACATCCAACCGGACGGGGCAAAAACATTCAGTACTTC.

The chain joins TRBV28 to TRBJ2-7; TRBD2 aligns across 7 bases. Germline assignment: CDR1 MDHEN and CDR2 SYDVKM. Trimming cost V 8 bases and J 2 bases; bases outside gene matches: 6. The CDR3 is 13 residues long. The CDR3 here is CASVGGGTYEQYF. The CDR3 DNA sequence: TGTGCCAGCGTAGGCGGGGGAACCTACGAGCAGTACTTC.

V is TRBV7-2 and J is TRBJ1-4; possible D gene TRBD1, 5 bases. Germline CDR1 SGHTA, CDR2 FQGNSA. Trimming left V 5 bases short and J 8 bases short, with 18 bases between. This CDR3 has 15 residues. The CDR3 DNA is TGTGCCAGCAGCGGGGCGGGGACTCCGCGGGAAAAACTGTTTTTT. It specifies CASSGAGTPREKLFF.

The chain recombines TRBV6-6 with TRBJ2-2, with 12 bases matching TRBD2. There are 15 residues in the CDR3. Germline trimming cut 6 bases from V and 5 bases from J; bases unmatched to any gene: 4. CDR1 is MNHNY, CDR2 SVGAGI, per germline (reference sequence). The CDR3 reads CASRGLAGATGELFF. The CDR3 nucleotides are TGTGCCAGCAGGGGACTAGCGGGTGCGACCGGGGAGCTGTTTTTT.

The chain links TRBV15 to TRBJ2-7; TRBD1 is a possible D gene (5 bases). Trimming took off 1 base at V and 3 bases at J, with 13 bases between the two ends. This CDR3 region has 15 residues. Per the germline V gene, CDR1 is LNHNV and CDR2 is YYDKDF (reference sequence). CDR3 nucleotides: TGTGCCACCAGCAGAGGCCAGGGATCGGGCTACGAGCAGTACTTC. This sequence encodes CATSRGQGSGYEQYF.

This clone showed up just a few times. The chain combines TRBV23-1 with TRBJ2-2, with TRBD1 identical over 7 bases. TRBV23-1 belongs to the ORF category, with a function that is uncertain. V shed 5 bases, J shed 7 bases, and the junction held 7 bases outside the gene matches. The CDR3 totals 14 residues. CDR3 DNA sequence: TGCGCCAGCAGTAACGACAGGGAAAACGGGGAGCTGTTTTTT. Translating it yields CASSNDRENGELFF.

The sample holds one count of this clone. V is TRBV5-4 and J is TRBJ2-3, with D possibly TRBD2 on 7 matching bases. CDR3 length: 16 residues. The germline gives CDR1 SGHNT, CDR2 YYREEE (reference sequence). V lost 4 bases and J lost 2, with 17 bases in between. The CDR3 loop reads CASSLGGRGNTDTQYF. In DNA form, the CDR3 reads TGTGCCAGCAGCCTAGGGGGGCGGGGGAACACAGATACGCAGTATTTT.

The CDR3 sequence: CASRQGNSVGDGYTF. The CDR3 DNA sequence: TGCGCCAGCAGACAGGGTAATAGTGTAGGGGATGGCTACACCTTC. The gene calls are TRBV5-1 and TRBJ1-2; possible D gene TRBD1, 6 bases. From germline, CDR1 is SGHRS and CDR2 YFSETQ. Deletions cut 5 bases from V and 6 bases from J, with 20 bases between. The CDR3 loop spans 15 amino acids. Using reference TRBV5-1 and TRBJ1-2 for the parts outside the CDR3, the full variable domain is KAGVTQTPRYLIKTRGQQVTLSCSPISGHRSVSWYQQTPGQGLQFLFEYFSETQRNKGNFPGRFSGRQFSNSRSEMNVSTLELGDSALYLCASRQGNSVGDGYTFGSGTRLTVV.

This chain links TRBV4-1 with TRBJ1-5; tentatively, D is TRBD1 (6 bases). This CDR3 region has 15 residues. V shed 4 bases and J shed 2 bases, with 12 bases lying between them. Germline-derived CDR1 and CDR2 are MGHRA and YSYEKL. The CDR3, as DNA: TGCGCCAGCAGCCCCCGGGACATCGGCAATCAGCCCCAGCATTTT. Protein product: CASSPRDIGNQPQHF.

CDR3: CASSFGASYEQYF. The DNA for the CDR3 is TGTGCCAGCAGCTTCGGAGCTTCCTACGAGCAGTACTTC. V is TRBV7-2 and J is TRBJ2-7, with unresolved D. The V and J ends lost 3 bases and 1 base respectively, with 7 bases between them. The CDR3 sequence is 13 residues long. The germline CDR1 and CDR2 sequences are SGHTA and FQGNSA.

The gene calls are TRBV9 and TRBJ2-4; possibly TRBD2 for D (5 bases). The length of the CDR3 is 13 residues. V lost 2 bases and J lost 6, with 9 bases in between. Per the germline V gene, CDR1 is SGDLS and CDR2 is YYNGEE. CDR3 sequence: CASSVDLGNIQYF. DNA for the CDR3: TGTGCCAGCAGCGTGGACTTGGGAAACATTCAGTACTTC.

To note about this clone: The identical CDR3 is also encoded by other nucleotide sequences in the sample. This chain uses TRBV5-1 with TRBJ1-1; D is possibly TRBD1 (6 bases). This CDR3 has 16 amino acids. Germline V lookup: CDR1 SGHRS, CDR2 YFSETQ. V lost 0 bases, J lost 6 bases, and 18 bases lay in between. The CDR3 nucleotides are TGCGCCAGCAGCTTGGTGCGGGGGCAGGGGAGCGCTGAAGCTTTCTTT. This sequence encodes CASSLVRGQGSAEAFF.

The chain uses TRBV2 and TRBJ1-5, with D unclear. Germline loops: CDR1 SNHLY, CDR2 FYNNEI. The CDR3 has 17 residues. Trimming took off 4 bases at V and 6 bases at J, with 22 bases between the two ends. The CDR3: CASSVRGFGGSGQPQHF. CDR3 nucleotide sequence: TGTGCCAGCAGTGTTCGGGGATTCGGAGGAAGTGGTCAGCCCCAGCATTTT.

Only a few counts were recorded for this clone. This chain links TRBV2 with TRBJ1-4, with a tentative D call TRBD1 (6 bases). The V end was cut by 8 bases, the J end by 8 bases, with 15 bases between. CDR1 SNHLY and CDR2 FYNNEI come from the germline V gene. The CDR3 extends over 13 amino acids. CDR3 region: CASDERTDEKLFF. The CDR3 DNA sequence: TGTGCCAGCGACGAACGGACAGACGAAAAACTGTTTTTT.